This T cell receptor beta chain was obtained from a study of monozygotic twins with inflammatory bowel disease (dated by TCRdb to about 2019). The study in broad terms: A total of 28 monozygotic twin pairs were included in the full study, comprising nine German pairs (four IBD-concordant, five IBD-discordant) and 19 IBD-discordant Danish pairs. The search for disease-associated traits relied mainly on comparing, within discordant pairs, IBD patients with their genetically identical healthy co-twins. Each individual had, on average, about 151 000 unique TCRalpha sequences and 181 000 unique TCRbeta sequences available for analysis.

A roughly 2.7 ml peripheral blood sample was drawn into PAXgene tubes per donor and stored at -80°C. Total RNA was isolated from whole blood with the PAXgene blood miRNA kit on an automated QIAcube, without T cell sorting. Deep TCRalpha and TCRbeta repertoire profiling with unique molecular barcoding was performed on peripheral blood of monozygotic twin pairs concordant or discordant for inflammatory bowel disease. Smoking habits were recorded for all twin pairs, and each individual was classified as a current, former or never smoker. Worth noting for this clonotype: Its cognate antigen has yet to be identified.

Points the paper makes about the study in general: Distinction between different T cell subtypes could not be achieved in the analysis. Concordant and discordant twins showed no difference in repertoire similarity, possibly because of limited statistical power. Because patients received different immunosuppressive treatments, the repertoires may have picked up extra background noise and variability between individuals. TCRbeta repertoire diversity, by inverse Simpson index, was decreased in IBD patients compared with their healthy co-twins. IBD patients shared fewer clonotypes with other individuals than healthy twins did, most markedly in patients showing signs of disease activity. No single strong signal or clonotype linked to IBD turned up in the results, so the idea that one exists was not supported.

Library creation used 5' RACE. Preparation of each TCR library used around 3.5 ug of total RNA. cDNA was synthesized with SMARTScribe reverse transcriptase in eight separate reactions per sample. During cDNA synthesis, template switching introduced unique molecular identifiers that contained a 6-nucleotide sample barcode. Two nested PCRs of approximately 16 and 10 cycles amplified the TCRalpha and TCRbeta cDNA, and bead purification followed each PCR. Before amplification, the cDNA was treated with uracil DNA-glycosylase and purified using the QIAquick PCR purification kit. The second PCR was the step at which Illumina TruSeq-compatible adapters and sample-specific barcodes were added. TapeStation and Qubit were used to check library quality and concentration, and 4.5 to 5 ng of each library was pooled. Pooled libraries were sequenced on an Illumina HiSeq2500 single-index Rapid Run with 2 x 100 bp reads and custom sequencing primers. Under the source paper's analysis protocol: MiGEC version 1.2.6 was used for UMI-based consensus assembly, which corrected PCR and sequencing errors. MiXCR version 2.1.1 was used for V(D)J alignment, clonotype assembly and CDR3 extraction. Normalisation of gene usage, clonotype sharing and MAIT/NKT TCR abundance was achieved by analysing the top 1000, 10 000 and 20 000 clonotypes per sample. After downsampling to 27 000 UMIs, diversity was calculated as the inverse Simpson index using the vegan R package. Paired Mann-Whitney U tests were applied to discordant twin pairs, and Benjamini-Hochberg correction was used for multiple testing. TCRdb reanalyzed the reads, keeping one entry per CDR3 protein sequence and omitting DNA. What appears here as the V and J calls and clone size reflects TCRdb's work, not the paper's. The table held for this sample gives some 450,000 distinct CDR3 sequences. The top ten clones comprise roughly 2.3% of the sample.

CDR1 and CDR2, looked up from the germline V gene, are SGHTA and FQGNSA. The CDR3 starts with the cysteine, ends with the phenylalanine, and has 15 residues. Nucleotide data are not available. The sample comprised blood. This receptor chain uses TRBV7-2 and TRBJ2-2; TCRdb lists TRBD1, though no DNA is available to test this call. The receptor's source is a human donor with ulcerative colitis or Crohn's disease, or a healthy co-twin of an affected twin (not recorded which). CDR3 reads: CASSLASTGTGELFF.